This TCR beta chain was captured by sequencing in a study of blood T cells in healthy people across ages. Whole-study results and caveats: Per million T cells, TCR beta diversity dropped about linearly as age rose. Estimated diversity, derived from one million T cells, was regarded as an underestimate.

Each sample provided at least 6 micrograms of extracted total RNA. Then a second PCR, running roughly 7 to 11 cycles, was carried out with a sample-barcoded 5' primer and a J-beta primer mix. TCRdb used MiXCR to reprocess the 5' RACE reads, holding one entry per CDR3 protein. The table lists about 1.5 million distinct CDR3 sequences, roughly 43% of them singletons, with around 4% in the top ten. The CDR3 covers 16 residues. Germline V gene sequence: CDR1 KGHDR, CDR2 SFDVKD. The V end was cut by 7 bases, the J end by 0 bases, with 16 bases between. This clonotype appeared a few times. Its specificity is not known.

This clonotype was obtained from a woman aged 18-30 years in good health. Material for sequencing was blood. This chain joins TRBV24-1 and TRBJ2-3; D may match TRBD1 or TRBD2 (5 bases each). CDR3 region: CATSQTGTGSTDTQYF. The CDR3 DNA follows: TGTGCCACCAGCCAAACCGGGACGGGTAGCACAGATACGCAGTATTTT.